Ten or more counts support the clone carrying this TCR beta chain. CDR1 is MNHNS, CDR2 SASEGT, per germline. The CDR3 extends over 13 amino acids. V was trimmed by 10 bases and J by 5 bases, leaving 16 bases between them. The sample belongs to a study of T-cell reconstitution after alpha-beta-depleted transplantation in children. TCRbeta library preparation incorporated unique molecular identifiers. TCRdb called the PCR reads again in MiXCR, with one record for every CDR3 protein. The sample gives about 170,000 distinct CDR3 sequences, over 8.5% of which show up once; around 14% is in the top ten. This receptor was taken from a boy aged 2-9 years with acute myeloid leukemia, due to receive a stem cell transplant. The sequencing here drew on PBMCs, taken before TCRalphabeta/CD19-depleted stem cell transplant. This chain connects TRBV6-1 to TRBJ2-3; maybe TRBD2 (5 bases). The CDR3 loop is CATAGSDQDTQYF. Written as DNA, the CDR3 is TGTGCCACCGCGGGTAGCGATCAAGATACGCAGTATTTT.